This is a list of T cell receptor beta chains from one sample in a study of PD-1 blockade in classical Hodgkin lymphoma. Clones were read by immunoSEQ multiplex PCR, and TCRdb kept only the in-frame ones, dropping some. Found here are about 94,000 clones, about 91% of them singletons; the top ten hold roughly 10%. The material sequenced was peripheral blood mononuclear cells (PBMCs), taken before the second cycle of nivolumab. These receptors all stem from a human donor with classical Hodgkin lymphoma. CDR3s include the opening cysteine and the closing phenylalanine or tryptophan.

J,length,V,CDR3
TRBJ2-5,20,TRBV2,CASSGFFGQDLRVPGETQYF
TRBJ2-2,14,TRBV19,CASSVETPPGELFF
TRBJ2-1,13,TRBV9,CASSAGTGAEQFF
TRBJ2-7,13,TRBV5-1,CASSLESIREQYF
TRBJ2-7,13,TRBV7-8,CASSSGNNYEQYF
TRBJ1-2,13,TRBV28,CASSTGLVYGYTF
TRBJ1-5,14,TRBV4-1,CASSQGTGLRPQHF
TRBJ2-3,17,TRBV4-2,CASSTPISGGRGDTQYF
TRBJ2-5,12,TRBV10-3,CAIMGNEETQYF
TRBJ1-5,13,TRBV28,CASSYAFGQPQHF
TRBJ2-2,16,TRBV7-9,CASSSTTGGSTGELFF
TRBJ2-5,15,TRBV9,CASSVSSGVPETQYF
TRBJ1-5,17,TRBV4-1,CASSQELGGLTRQPQHF
TRBJ2-1,12,TRBV18,CASTGGNNEQFF
TRBJ2-3,14,TRBV9,CASSVGHYQDTQYF
TRBJ2-5,15,TRBV27,CASSFGTRARETQYF
TRBJ1-5,13,TRBV7-3,CASSLGGAEPQHF
TRBJ2-3,15,TRBV5-1,CASSLGGSGFDTQYF
TRBJ2-3,14,TRBV27,CASSLAGGTDTQYF
TRBJ2-6,18,TRBV9,CASSVTGSSGSGANVLTF
TRBJ1-1,12,TRBV28,CASSLKGREAFF
TRBJ1-1,13,TRBV4-2,CASSRAVNTEAFF
TRBJ2-2,16,TRBV27,CASSLSIRGLAGELFF
TRBJ1-4,13,TRBV11-1,CASSTGLNEKLFF
TRBJ2-5,13,TRBV30,CAWSVGGAETQYF
TRBJ1-1,15,TRBV10-3,CAISLDRVINTEAFF
TRBJ2-5,13,TRBV6-1,CASSGQNQETQYF
TRBJ2-3,13,TRBV19,CASTMTATDTQYF
TRBJ1-4,13,TRBV19,CATQTGENEKLFF
TRBJ2-5,14,TRBV5-1,CASSFGQVVETQYF
TRBJ2-7,12,TRBV27,CASASLTGVQYF
TRBJ1-5,14,TRBV7-9,CASSFEEGAQPQHF
TRBJ2-5,15,TRBV7-9,CASSLSWDYQETQYF
TRBJ1-2,12,TRBV2,CASSQDSYGYTF
TRBJ2-2,15,TRBV2,CASTRGQGNTGELFF
TRBJ2-5,15,TRBV6-5,CASSYIVLGFETQYF
TRBJ2-5,16,TRBV28,CASLQGGGGSGETQYF
TRBJ2-1,15,TRBV11-2,CASSFGQIIDNEQFF
TRBJ2-5,11,TRBV28,CASSLGGSQYF
TRBJ2-3,20,TRBV7-6,CASSLAVFRLGDGYTDTQYF
TRBJ2-7,16,TRBV19,CASSRTSGRALNEQYF
TRBJ1-1,14,TRBV5-4,CASMPGQSFTEAFF
TRBJ2-7,14,TRBV5-1,CASAWGTGTDEQYF